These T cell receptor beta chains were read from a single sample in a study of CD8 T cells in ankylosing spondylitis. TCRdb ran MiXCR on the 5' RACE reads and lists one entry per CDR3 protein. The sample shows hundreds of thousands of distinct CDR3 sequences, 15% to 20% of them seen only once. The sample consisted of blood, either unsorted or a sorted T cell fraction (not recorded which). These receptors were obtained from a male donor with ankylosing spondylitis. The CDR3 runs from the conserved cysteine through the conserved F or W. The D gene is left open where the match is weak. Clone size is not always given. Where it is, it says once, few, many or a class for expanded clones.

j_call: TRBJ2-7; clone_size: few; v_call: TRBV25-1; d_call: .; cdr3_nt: TGTGCCAGCAGTACCTGGGAACCCGCCTACGAGCAGTACTTC; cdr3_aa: CASSTWEPAYEQYF
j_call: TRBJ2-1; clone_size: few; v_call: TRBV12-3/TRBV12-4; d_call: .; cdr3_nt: TGTGCCAGCAGTTTAGAACGAGAGAGCTCCTACAATGAGCAGTTCTTC; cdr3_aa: CASSLERESSYNEQFF
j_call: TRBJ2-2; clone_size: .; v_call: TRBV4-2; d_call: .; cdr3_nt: TGTGCCAGCAGCCCCGGACAGAACACCGGGGAGCTGTTTTTT; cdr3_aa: CASSPGQNTGELFF
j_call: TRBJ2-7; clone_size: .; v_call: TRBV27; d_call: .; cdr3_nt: TGTGCCAGCAGTTTATCGGCCTCCTACGAGCAGTACTTC; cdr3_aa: CASSLSASYEQYF
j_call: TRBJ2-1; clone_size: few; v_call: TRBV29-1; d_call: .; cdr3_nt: TGCAGCGTTGAAATGGGGGAAGGCTACAATGAGCAGTTCTTC; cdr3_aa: CSVEMGEGYNEQFF
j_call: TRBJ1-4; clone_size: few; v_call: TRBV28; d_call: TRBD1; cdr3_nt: TGTGCCAGCAGTTACGACAGGGATGGTAATGAAAAACTGTTTTTT; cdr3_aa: CASSYDRDGNEKLFF
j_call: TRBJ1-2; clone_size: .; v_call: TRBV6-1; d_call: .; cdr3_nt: TGTGCCAGCAGGGAGTTTTATGGCTACACCTTC; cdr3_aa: CASREFYGYTF
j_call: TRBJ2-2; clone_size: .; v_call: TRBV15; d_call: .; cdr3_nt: TGTGCCACCAGCCCCCCGATCCACAGGGCGGCGACCGGGGAGCTGTTTTTT; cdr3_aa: CATSPPIHRAATGELFF
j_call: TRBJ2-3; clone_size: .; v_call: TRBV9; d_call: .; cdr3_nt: TGTGCCAGCAGCGTGTTCGGTAGCACAGATACGCAGTATTTT; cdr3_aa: CASSVFGSTDTQYF
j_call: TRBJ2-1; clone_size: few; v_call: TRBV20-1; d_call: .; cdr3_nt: TGCAGTGCTAGAGTTGGTGGGGGCGTTCCCAATGAGCAGTTCTTC; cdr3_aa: CSARVGGGVPNEQFF
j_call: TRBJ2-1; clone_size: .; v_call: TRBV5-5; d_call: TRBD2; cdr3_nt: TGTGCCAGCAGCGGGGACTACAACAATGAGCAGTTCTTC; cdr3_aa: CASSGDYNNEQFF
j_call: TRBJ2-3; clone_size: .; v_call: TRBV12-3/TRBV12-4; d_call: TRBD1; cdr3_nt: TGTGCCAGCAGTTCTAGACCGGGACAGGGCCCCACAGATACGCAGTATTTT; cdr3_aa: CASSSRPGQGPTDTQYF
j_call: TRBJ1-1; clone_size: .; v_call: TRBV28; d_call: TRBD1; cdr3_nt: TGTGCCAGCAGCCCGACCGCAGGGGGCGATACTGAAGCTTTCTTT; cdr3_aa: CASSPTAGGDTEAFF
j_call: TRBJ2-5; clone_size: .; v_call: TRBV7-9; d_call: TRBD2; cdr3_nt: TGTGCCAGCAGCTTGAGACTAGCGGGGGAGCAAGAGACCCAGTACTTC; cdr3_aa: CASSLRLAGEQETQYF
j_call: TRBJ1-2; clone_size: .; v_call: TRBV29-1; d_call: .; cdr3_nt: TGCACCGTAGGGGTTAACTATGGCTACACCTTC; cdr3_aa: CTVGVNYGYTF
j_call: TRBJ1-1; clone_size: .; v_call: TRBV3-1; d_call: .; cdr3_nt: TGTGCCAGCAGCCATCTCTTGGGGCAGCAGAACACTGAAGCTTTCTTT; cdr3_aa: CASSHLLGQQNTEAFF
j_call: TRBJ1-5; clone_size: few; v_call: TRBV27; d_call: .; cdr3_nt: TGTGCCAGCAGTTTTAGTAAGGGGGACCAGCCCCAGCATTTT; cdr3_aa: CASSFSKGDQPQHF
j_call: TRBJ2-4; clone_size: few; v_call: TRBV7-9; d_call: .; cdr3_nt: TGTGCCAGCAGGCAGGGAGACATTCAGTACTTC; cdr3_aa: CASRQGDIQYF
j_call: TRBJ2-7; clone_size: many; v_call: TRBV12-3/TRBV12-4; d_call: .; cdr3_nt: TGTGCCAGCAGGCGGACGAACTACGAGCAGTACTTC; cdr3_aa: CASRRTNYEQYF
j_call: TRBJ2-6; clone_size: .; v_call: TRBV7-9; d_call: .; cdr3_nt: TGTGCCAGCAGCGCCCTTCAGGGCTCTGGGGCCAACGTCCTGACTTTC; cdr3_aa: CASSALQGSGANVLTF
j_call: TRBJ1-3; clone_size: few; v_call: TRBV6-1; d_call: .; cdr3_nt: TGTGCCAGCAGTGAAGGTGTCAACCCTGGAAACACCATATATTTT; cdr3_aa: CASSEGVNPGNTIYF
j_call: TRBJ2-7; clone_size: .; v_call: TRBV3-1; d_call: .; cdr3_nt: TGTGCCAGCAGCGAAGCTCTTGGGGGAGTTTACGAGCAGTACTTC; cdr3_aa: CASSEALGGVYEQYF
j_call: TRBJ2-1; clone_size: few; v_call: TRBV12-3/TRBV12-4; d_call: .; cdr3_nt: TGTGCCAGCAGTTCCGGCGGAGGGGCCTACAATGAGCAGTTCTTC; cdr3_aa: CASSSGGGAYNEQFF
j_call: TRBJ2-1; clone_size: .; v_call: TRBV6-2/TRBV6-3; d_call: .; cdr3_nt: TGTGCCAGCAGTTTTGCCCAGGCCGGTTACAATGAGCAGTTCTTC; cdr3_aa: CASSFAQAGYNEQFF
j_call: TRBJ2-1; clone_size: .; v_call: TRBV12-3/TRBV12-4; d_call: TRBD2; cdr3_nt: TGTGCCAGCAGTTCATGGACTAGCGGCCAGGAGCAGTTCTTC; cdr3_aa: CASSSWTSGQEQFF
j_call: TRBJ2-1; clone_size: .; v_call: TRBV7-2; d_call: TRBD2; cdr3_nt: TGTGCCAGCAGGCTAGCGGGAGATGGTAATGAGCAGTTCTTC; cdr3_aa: CASRLAGDGNEQFF
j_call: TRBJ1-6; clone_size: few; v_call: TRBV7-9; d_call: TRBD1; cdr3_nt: TGTGCCAGCAGCCCGGGACAGGAGAGGGGACCCCTCCACTTT; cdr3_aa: CASSPGQERGPLHF
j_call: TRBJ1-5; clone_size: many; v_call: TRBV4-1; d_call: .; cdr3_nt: TGCGCCAGCAGCCAAGATTGGCAAGACCAAGGGATCCAGCCCCAGCATTTT; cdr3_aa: CASSQDWQDQGIQPQHF
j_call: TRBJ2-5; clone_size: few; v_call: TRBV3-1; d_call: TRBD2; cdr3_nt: TGTGCCAGCAGCCAAGCCCCTCTAGCGGGGGGCCAAGAGACCCAGTACTTC; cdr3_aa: CASSQAPLAGGQETQYF
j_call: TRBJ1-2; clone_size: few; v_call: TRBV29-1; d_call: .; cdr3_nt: TGCAGCGTTGAAGATGACTTTAACTATGGCTACACCTTC; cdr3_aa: CSVEDDFNYGYTF
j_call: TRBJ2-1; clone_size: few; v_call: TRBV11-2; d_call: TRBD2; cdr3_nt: TGTGCCAGCAGCTTAGACTCCTTAAATCCCAAGCGGGAGAAAACCTACAATGAGCAGTTCTTC; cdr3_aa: CASSLDSLNPKREKTYNEQFF
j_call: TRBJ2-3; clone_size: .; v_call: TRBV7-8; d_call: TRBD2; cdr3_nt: TGTGCCAGCAGCGACAGGACTAGCGGGGCCCCTGACACAGATACGCAGTATTTT; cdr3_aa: CASSDRTSGAPDTDTQYF
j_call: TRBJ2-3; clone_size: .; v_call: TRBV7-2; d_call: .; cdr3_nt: TGTGCCAGCAGCTTACCAGTCCGGGTCCCCTTCACAGATACGCAGTATTTT; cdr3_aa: CASSLPVRVPFTDTQYF
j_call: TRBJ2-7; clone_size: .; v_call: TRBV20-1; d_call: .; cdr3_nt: TGCAGTGCTAGAGACGAACCTCCGTACGAGCAGTACTTC; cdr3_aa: CSARDEPPYEQYF
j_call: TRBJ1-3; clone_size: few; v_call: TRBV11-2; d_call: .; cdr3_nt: TGTGCCAGCAGCTTATACTCTGGAAACACCATATATTTT; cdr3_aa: CASSLYSGNTIYF
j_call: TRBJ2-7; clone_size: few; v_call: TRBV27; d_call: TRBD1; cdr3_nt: TGTGCCAGCAGCTGGACAGGGGGCGCATACGAGCAGTACTTC; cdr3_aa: CASSWTGGAYEQYF
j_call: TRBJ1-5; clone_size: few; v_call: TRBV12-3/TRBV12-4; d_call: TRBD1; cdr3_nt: TGTGCCAGCAGTTTTGGGTCAGGGGGTGGCCAGCCCCAGCATTTT; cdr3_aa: CASSFGSGGGQPQHF
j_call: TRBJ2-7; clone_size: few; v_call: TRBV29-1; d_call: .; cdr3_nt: TGCAGCGTTCACCCCGACGGCTCCTACGAGCAGTACTTC; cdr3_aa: CSVHPDGSYEQYF
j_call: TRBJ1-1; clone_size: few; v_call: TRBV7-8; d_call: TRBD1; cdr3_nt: TGTGCCAGCAGCTTACTCGACAGGGTACCTGAAGCTTTCTTT; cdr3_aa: CASSLLDRVPEAFF
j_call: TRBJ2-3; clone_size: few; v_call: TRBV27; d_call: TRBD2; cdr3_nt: TGTGCCAGCAGTTTATCCTACGGACTAGCGGGTTTTTGGGGAGATACGCAGTATTTT; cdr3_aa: CASSLSYGLAGFWGDTQYF
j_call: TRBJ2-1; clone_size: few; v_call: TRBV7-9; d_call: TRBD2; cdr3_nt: TGTGCCAGCAGTCCTCCCAGAAGCGGGGGGGGGAATGAGCAGTTCTTC; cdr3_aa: CASSPPRSGGGNEQFF
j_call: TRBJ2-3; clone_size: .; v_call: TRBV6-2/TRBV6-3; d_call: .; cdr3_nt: TGTGCCAGCAGTTGGGCCTACACAGATACGCAGTATTTT; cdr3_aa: CASSWAYTDTQYF